The T cell receptor beta chain under discussion was sequenced for a study of blood T cells in healthy people across ages. Combining a sample-barcoded 5' primer with a J-beta primer mix, a second PCR ran for 7 to 11 cycles. A template-switch adaptor that had 12 random nucleotides put a tag on each cDNA molecule. TCRdb redid the calling of the 5' RACE reads with MiXCR, one entry per CDR3 protein. Counted here are approximately 800,000 distinct CDR3 sequences, roughly 50% occurring once; the ten biggest clones make up roughly 20%. A word on this clonotype: What it binds is not known.

Notes on the study in general: Possibly confounding the expanded clonotype changes was the fact that donor CMV status was unknown.

This CDR3 region has 15 residues. Germline V gives CDR1 LGHDT, CDR2 YNNKEL (reference sequence). Deletions cut 0 bases from V and 3 bases from J, with 9 bases between. This chain links TRBV3-1 with TRBJ2-1; TRBD2 is a possible D gene (6 bases). This TCR derives from a man aged 25 to 40 in good health. The sample consisted of blood. The CDR3 DNA reads TGTGCCAGCAGCCAAGAAGGAGGGGACTACAATGAGCAGTTCTTC. Translating gives CASSQEGGDYNEQFF.